Below, one T cell receptor beta chain is given with its context. Antigen: not known. The data were produced by immunoSEQ multiplex PCR, yet TCRdb's version contains in-frame clones alone and is incomplete. This table holds 60,000 to 80,000 clones, approximately 86% found once. The data were taken from a study of cytomegalovirus exposure and HLA in healthy donors. About the research overall: Per a later analysis, the roughly 690 first-cohort and about 120 validation repertoires shared one platform. Findings and caveats of the study: 150 or so TCR beta chains were listed as cytomegalovirus-associated.

Germline V lookup: CDR1 SEHNR, CDR2 FQNEAQ (reference sequence). V was cut by 6 bases and J by 5 bases, with 9 bases left in between. This CDR3 contains 12 residues. This sequence was found in a man aged 30 to 45 in good health and CMV-seronegative. Sequenced sample: PBMCs. This chain uses TRBV7-9 with TRBJ2-3; D might be TRBD2 (6 bases). The CDR3 region is CASRGGGDTQYF. CDR3 sequence (DNA): TGTGCCAGCAGGGGGGGAGGAGATACGCAGTATTTT.